A selection of T cell receptor beta chains follows, all from one sample in a study of shared clonotypes between healthy human individuals. Sequenced by immunoSEQ multiplex PCR; TCRdb stores in-frame clones only, minus some. Of over 1.4 million clones listed, more than 95% are singletons. Material: naive CD4+ T cells sorted from blood. These receptor sequences come from a man aged 30-40 years in good health. CDR3s include the opening cysteine and the closing phenylalanine or tryptophan. The order of the fields is clone size, J gene, D gene, V gene, CDR3 DNA, CDR3 protein. D genes are given only for firm matches. The size of a clone is reported for some rows only, either as once, few or many, or as a class for expanded clones.

. TRBJ2-5 . TRBV19 TGTGCCAGTAGTATGTATTACCAAGAGACCCAGTACTTC CASSMYYQETQYF
. TRBJ2-7 TRBD1 TRBV7-9 TGTGCCAGCAGCCCGCAGACAGGGGGTTCCCACGAGCAGTACTTC CASSPQTGGSHEQYF
. TRBJ2-3 TRBD1 TRBV29-1 TGCAGCGAAAAGAAGACAGGGACCACAGATACGCAGTATTTT CSEKKTGTTDTQYF
. TRBJ2-5 TRBD2 TRBV27 TGTGCCAGCAGTTTAGGAAGCGGGGGCTGGGCCCAGTACTTC CASSLGSGGWAQYF
once TRBJ2-1 . TRBV27 TGTGCCAGCAGTTTTGTGGCGGGGGCGGGACAATACAATGAGCAGTTCTTC CASSFVAGAGQYNEQFF
. TRBJ1-2 TRBD1 TRBV2 TGTGCCAGCAGTCCCGGGGCAGGGGGAATTGGCTACACCTTC CASSPGAGGIGYTF
. TRBJ2-1 . TRBV6-4 TGTGCCAGCAGTGACTCCCCAGGGACGGGCAATGAGCAGTTCTTC CASSDSPGTGNEQFF
. TRBJ2-1 . TRBV7-2 TGTGCCAGCAGCAGACAGGTCTACAATGAGCAGTTCTTC CASSRQVYNEQFF
. TRBJ2-7 . TRBV10-1 TGCGCCAGCAGCGAGAACGAGGTCTACGAGCAGTACTTC CASSENEVYEQYF
. TRBJ2-3 . TRBV5-1 TGCGCCAGCAGCTTGCATTCCGGAGCCGATACGCAGTATTTT CASSLHSGADTQYF
. TRBJ1-1 . TRBV16 TGTGCCAGCAGCCAAGGGCTTGGCACTGAAGCTTTCTTT CASSQGLGTEAFF
. TRBJ1-1 . TRBV5-1 TGCGCCAGCAGGGGGGGCCTGGAGAACACTGAAGCTTTCTTT CASRGGLENTEAFF
. TRBJ2-3 . TRBV5-4 TGTGCCAGCAGCTTAGACTCTCCTGGCACAGATACGCAGTATTTT CASSLDSPGTDTQYF
. TRBJ2-7 TRBD2 TRBV9 TGTGCCAGCAGCGCGAGGGGTAGCGGGAGATCAGACGAGCAGTACTTC CASSARGSGRSDEQYF
once TRBJ2-7 . TRBV25-1 TGTGCCAGCAGTTTCGGACAGGAGCAGTACTTC CASSFGQEQYF
once TRBJ1-3 . TRBV11-2 TGTGCCAGCAGCTTAGCCGGGACAAGTGGAAACACCATATATTTT CASSLAGTSGNTIYF
. TRBJ2-7 TRBD1 TRBV23-1 TGCGCCAGCAGTCCTAATCGGCCAGGGGGCTTGCGTGAGCAGTACTTC CASSPNRPGGLREQYF
. TRBJ2-6 TRBD1 TRBV15 TGTGCCACCAGCCCTGACAGGGGGCGAGGTGGGGCCAACGTCCTGACTTTC CATSPDRGRGGANVLTF